This T cell receptor (beta chain) was identified in a study of blood T cell repertoires in COVID-19. For the study at large: From the United States, Italy and Spain came samples of acute and convalescent COVID-19. The cDNA or gDNA used as material had been derived from T cells, B-cell-depleted T cells, or PBMCs.

Study processing details: Researchers report that nucleated cell counts were estimated from reference gene primer amplification. Method: immunoSEQ multiplex PCR; TCRdb's copy keeps in-frame clones and lacks some. The V and J calls and clone size are taken from that table; D and trimming were inferred from the DNA. The table records about 250,000 clones, 80% to 85% of them present only once. Trimming pared 2 bases from V and 6 bases from J, leaving 5 bases between. Germline-derived CDR1 and CDR2 are MDHEN and SYDVKM. The CDR3 extends over 12 amino acids. The chain couples TRBV28 to TRBJ2-1; D unclear. The source material was peripheral blood. This TCR came from a man between 35 and 55 years old with acute or convalescent COVID-19. DNA for the CDR3: TGTGCCAGCAGTTTACCCGGCAATGAGCAGTTCTTC. Its protein product is CASSLPGNEQFF. Filled out from reference TRBV28 and TRBJ2-1, the complete variable domain reads DVKVTQSSRYLVKRTGEKVFLECVQDMDHENMFWYRQDPGLGLRLIYFSYDVKMKEKGDIPEGYSVSREKKERFSLILESASTNQTSMYLCASSLPGNEQFFGPGTRLTVL.